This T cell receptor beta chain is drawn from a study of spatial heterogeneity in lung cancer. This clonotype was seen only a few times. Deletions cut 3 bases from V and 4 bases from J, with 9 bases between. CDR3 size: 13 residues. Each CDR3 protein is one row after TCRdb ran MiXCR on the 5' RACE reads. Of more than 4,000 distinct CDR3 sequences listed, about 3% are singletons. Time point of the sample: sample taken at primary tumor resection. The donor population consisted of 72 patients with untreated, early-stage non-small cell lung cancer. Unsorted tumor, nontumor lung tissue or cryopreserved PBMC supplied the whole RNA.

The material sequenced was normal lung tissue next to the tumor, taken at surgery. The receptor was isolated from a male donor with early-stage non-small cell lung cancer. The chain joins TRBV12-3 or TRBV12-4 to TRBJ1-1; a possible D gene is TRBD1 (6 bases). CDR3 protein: CASSFGGGTEAFF. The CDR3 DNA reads TGTGCCAGCAGTTTCGGAGGGGGCACTGAAGCTTTCTTT.